This T cell receptor beta chain was documented in a study of cytomegalovirus exposure and HLA in healthy donors. Study overall: Within the Caucasian-associated ancestry cluster were 81% of the roughly 360 genotyped donors. Findings and limits, study-wide: Across donors, presence/absence analyses took sequencing depth to be roughly uniform.

This CDR3 comprises 15 residues. Germline trimming cut 4 bases from V and 1 base from J; bases unmatched to any gene: 7. Per germline, CDR1 MDHEN and CDR2 SYDVKM. PCR amplification relied on 60 Vbeta primers (plus 13 Jbeta primers). Sequencing was performed with immunoSEQ multiplex PCR; in TCRdb, only in-frame clones are kept and a portion is missing. This table holds roughly 120,000 clones, around 76% found once. Points on this clone: Its specificity is not known.

The rearrangement joins TRBV28 to TRBJ2-7; 7 positions match TRBD1. The sequence derives from a man between 45 and 60 years old in good health and CMV-seropositive. The sequenced sample consisted of PBMCs. DNA of the CDR3: TGTGCCAGCAGTTCACCAGGGACAGTTTCCTACGAGCAGTACTTC. Translation gives CASSSPGTVSYEQYF. Using reference TRBV28 and TRBJ2-7 for the parts outside the CDR3, the full variable domain is DVKVTQSSRYLVKRTGEKVFLECVQDMDHENMFWYRQDPGLGLRLIYFSYDVKMKEKGDIPEGYSVSREKKERFSLILESASTNQTSMYLCASSSPGTVSYEQYFGPGTRLTVT.